This TCR beta chain originates from a study of CD8 T cells in Susac syndrome (dated by TCRdb to between 2018 and 2021). In the study overall: Whether CD8+ T cell activation and differentiation in Susac syndrome was antigen driven was tested using repertoire sequencing.

Results the study describes overall, beyond this receptor: The number of individuals in the TCR sequencing and HLA analysis was acknowledged as relatively small.

Peripheral blood CD8+ and CD4+ T cells from healthy donors, Susac syndrome patients and multiple sclerosis patients were profiled using high-throughput TCR beta sequencing. Healthy donors were age- and sex-matched controls. CD8+ TEMRA cells were enriched by FACS, while bulk CD8+ and CD4+ T cells were purified by magnetic negative isolation. Blood was drawn into EDTA tubes, processed within 24 hours, and PBMCs were isolated by density gradient centrifugation. PBMCs intended for TCR sequencing were cryopreserved in liquid nitrogen and thawed later in a water bath at 37 degrees C. The sorted or isolated CD4+, CD8+ and CD8+ TEMRA cells had a purity of 90% or higher. Trimming at the junction amounts to 2 bases on V and 7 bases on J, and the germline ends lie 6 bases apart. From the cysteine up to the phenylalanine, the CDR3 has a length of 12 residues. Left in the record is the CDR3 DNA by itself, 36 bases read in frame from the first base. According to the germline V gene, CDR1 reads SGHTA and CDR2 reads FQGNSA.

As regards this clonotype: The specificity of this receptor is unknown. Base qualities are missing; no much larger clone stands one base away.

RNA was extracted with the RNeasy kit and roughly 0.45 to 1 ug was reverse transcribed using random hexamers. TCR beta CDR3 regions were amplified with the immunoSEQ multiplex PCR assay covering 54 Vbeta and 13 Jbeta segments. To correct PCR amplification bias, a synthetic template baseline was used for both primer optimization and computational correction. From the authors' description of their analysis: Reads were annotated to V, D and J genes per IMGT and analyzed with immunoSEQ Analyzer, keeping only productive sequences. To calculate clonality, Shannon entropy was normalized by log2 of the number of productive unique sequences and then subtracted from one. For each patient and control, public and private clones were evaluated within the 100 most prevalent clones. Susac-specific clones were defined as absent from healthy and MS cohorts, around 970 published viral clones and other ImmuneACCESS disease sequences. TCRdb handled the public reads itself, with Q25 trimming in fastp and clone calling in MiXCR, and kept productive beta chains. One record per CDR3 amino acid sequence lists the most common genes and DNA. These V and J calls rely on TCRdb rather than the paper's analysis. The sample table holds some 180,000 distinct CDR3 sequences, of which about 95% were seen once. Approximately 0.1% of the sample is taken by the ten largest.

The chain is encoded by TRBV7-2 joined to TRBJ2-1; the D gene is not confidently resolved. The specimen was CD4+ T cells from PBMCs. This receptor was identified in a human donor in good health. The sequenced DNA is TGTGCCAGCAGCTTAAACGGGAATGAGCAGTTCTTC. Its amino acids are CASSLNGNEQFF.